Presented here are 22 T cell receptor beta chains from one specimen sequenced in a study of blood T cell repertoires in COVID-19. Assay: immunoSEQ multiplex PCR; the TCRdb copy retains only in-frame clones and omits some. The table lists over 150,000 clones, around four fifths of them singletons, with approximately 10% in the top ten. Sequencing was carried out using PBMCs or T cells enriched from blood (not recorded which). These receptors originate from a man aged 35 to 55 who had recovered from COVID-19.

The rearrangement uses TRBV18 and TRBJ1-2; no clear D gene. The V gene's germline CDR1 is KGHSH and CDR2 LQKENI. V was clipped by 0 bases and J by 8 bases, with 7 bases between them. The CDR3 covers 12 residues. This CDR3 reads CASSPPGEGYTF. Written as DNA, the CDR3 is TGTGCCAGCTCACCACCCGGGGAGGGCTACACCTTC.

CDR3 sequence (DNA): TGTGCCATCAGGGCGATTGGGACTAGCGGAGTATACAATGAGCAGTTCTTC. Translated: CAIRAIGTSGVYNEQFF. The V and J genes are TRBV10-3 and TRBJ2-1, with 11 bases fitting TRBD2. V lost 6 bases, J lost 4 bases, and 11 bases stayed unmatched. CDR1 is ENHRY and CDR2 is SYGVKD in the germline V gene. The CDR3 sequence is 17 residues long.

J is TRBJ2-2 and V is TRBV6-4; 11 nucleotides match TRBD2. This CDR3 has 14 residues. Losses at the gene ends were 7 bases for V and 8 bases for J; bases not matched to a gene: 6. Germline V gene data show CDR1 as MRHNA and CDR2 as SNTAGT. CDR3 sequence: CASTELAGAGELFF. The DNA of the CDR3 is TGTGCCAGCACCGAACTAGCGGGAGCTGGGGAGCTGTTTTTT.

The chain carries TRBV5-1 and TRBJ2-5; D remains ambiguous. Trimming removed 2 bases at V and 5 bases at J, with 13 bases between. CDR1 is SGHRS, CDR2 YFSETQ, per germline. CDR3 length: 14 residues. The CDR3 region is CASSLIDGSETQYF. The CDR3 DNA is TGCGCCAGCAGCTTAATAGACGGGTCGGAGACCCAGTACTTC.

The J gene is TRBJ1-4, the V gene TRBV7-2; D uncertain. Per the germline V gene, CDR1 is SGHTA and CDR2 is FQGNSA. V lost 5 bases and J lost 0, with 10 bases in between. This CDR3 is built from 15 residues. Here the CDR3 DNA reads TGTGCCAGCAGCCAACAGACCACAACTAATGAAAAACTGTTTTTT. It translates to CASSQQTTTNEKLFF.

This clone was counted between two and nine times. This chain uses TRBV2 with TRBJ1-5; weak D call: TRBD1 (6 bases). V was shortened by 7 bases and J by 6 bases, with 13 bases between the two germline ends. This CDR3 is 13 amino acids long. Germline V CDR1 and CDR2: SNHLY, FYNNEI. The CDR3 sequence is CASKFRGGQPQHF. The CDR3 bases are TGTGCCAGCAAATTCAGGGGTGGTCAGCCCCAGCATTTT.

This clone appeared many times. The chain has TRBV5-1 and TRBJ1-3, with TRBD1 matching over 8 bases. Germline V CDR1 and CDR2: SGHRS, YFSETQ. The CDR3 loop spans 17 amino acids. The ends lost 2 bases at V and 0 bases at J; junction bases unmatched: 7. CDR3 nucleotides: TGCGCCAGCAGCTTCGGACAGGGTCCTCTCTCTGGAAACACCATATATTTT. As protein: CASSFGQGPLSGNTIYF.

This clone turned up a few times. This chain joins TRBV7-8 and TRBJ1-2; D gene uncertain. The CDR3 consists of 14 residues. The V end lost 4 bases, the J end lost 7 bases, and 16 bases lay between the germline ends. Germline lookup yields CDR1 SGHVS and CDR2 FQNEAQ. CDR3 amino acids: CASSSPAEGGGYTF. The DNA of the CDR3 is TGTGCCAGCAGCTCCCCCGCCGAGGGAGGTGGCTACACCTTC.

This clone was counted between two and nine times. The chain recombines TRBV29-1 with TRBJ1-5; D may be TRBD1 (5 bases). V was trimmed by 6 bases and J by 5 bases, leaving 14 bases between them. The CDR3 runs 13 residues. Germline V lookup: CDR1 SQVTM, CDR2 ANQGSEA. The CDR3 region is CSVGGGSDQPQHF. As DNA, the CDR3 is TGCAGCGTCGGGGGGGGATCGGATCAGCCCCAGCATTTT.

The chain links TRBV5-6 to TRBJ1-2, with unresolved D. V was cut by 0 bases and J by 4 bases, with 10 bases left in between. Germline CDR1 and CDR2: SGHDT and YYEEEE. The CDR3 contains 14 residues. This chain's CDR3 is CASSLERQSYGYTF. For the CDR3, the DNA is TGTGCCAGCAGCTTGGAGAGGCAGTCCTATGGCTACACCTTC.

The gene calls are TRBV6-5 and TRBJ2-7; 9 positions match TRBD1. This CDR3 region has 12 residues. Germline CDR1 is MNHEY and CDR2 is SVGAGI. Trimming at V came to 11 bases and at J to 6 bases, leaving 8 bases not matched to a gene. CDR3 in DNA: TGTGCCGCGAACCCGACAGGGGGCGAGCAGTACGTC. This sequence encodes CAANPTGGEQYV.

This clone was picked up a small number of times. The chain joins TRBV2 to TRBJ2-1; 12 bases are a match to TRBD2. The CDR3 has 15 amino acids. Germline trimming cut 6 bases from V and 9 bases from J; bases unmatched to any gene: 9. Germline lookup yields CDR1 SNHLY and CDR2 FYNNEI. CDR3 nucleotides: TGTGCCAGCAGGGGACTAGCGGGCCTCCGCGCTGAGCAGTTCTTC. This gives the protein CASRGLAGLRAEQFF.

The count of this clone is one. The CDR3 protein is CASRGTDLHGTDTQYF. CDR3 sequence (DNA): TGTGCCAGCCGGGGGACAGACCTTCATGGCACAGATACGCAGTATTTT. The chain joins TRBV28 to TRBJ2-3; possibly TRBD1 for D (7 bases). There are 16 residues in the CDR3. With 8 bases removed from V and 1 base from J, the gap between germline ends came to 19 bases. Looked up from germline, CDR1 is MDHEN and CDR2 is SYDVKM.

The chain recombines TRBV9 with TRBJ2-6, with 14 bases identical to TRBD2. The CDR3 covers 20 residues. The V segment lost 0 bases and the J segment 4 bases; nucleotides outside the gene matches: 9. Germline V gene sequence: CDR1 SGDLS, CDR2 YYNGEE. CDR3: CASSVASRLAGGSGANVLTF. CDR3 sequence (DNA): TGTGCCAGCAGCGTAGCTTCGAGACTAGCGGGAGGGAGCGGGGCCAACGTCCTGACTTTC.

This sequence joins TRBV7-6 and TRBJ2-1; TRBD2 might be the D (5 bases). Germline V CDR1 and CDR2: SGHVS, FNYEAQ. Trimming removed 3 bases from V and 0 bases from J, with 9 bases in between. This CDR3 is 15 amino acids long. The CDR3 spells CASSFQRTSYNEQFF. In nucleotides, the CDR3 is TGTGCCAGCAGCTTTCAGCGGACCTCCTACAATGAGCAGTTCTTC.

This clone came up once. The chain employs TRBV7-5 and TRBJ2-7; the table gives TRBD2 as D, unverified against the DNA. TRBV7-5 is labeled a pseudogene. This CDR3 comprises 16 residues. The CDR3 protein is CARSFCSGALFYEQYV. The CDR3 DNA is TGTGCCAGAAGCTTTTGTAGCGGAGCTCTATTCTACGAGCAGTACGTC.

This clone was seen a few times. This chain uses TRBV2 with TRBJ2-1, with D possibly being TRBD2 (7 bases). Germline V gives CDR1 SNHLY, CDR2 FYNNEI. This CDR3 contains 15 residues. Trimming shortened V by 7 bases and J by 0 bases, and 13 bases separated the two germline ends. The CDR3 reads CASNRVAGSYNEQFF. CDR3 DNA: TGTGCCAGCAACAGGGTAGCGGGCTCCTACAATGAGCAGTTCTTC.

This clone was detected only once. V and J are TRBV7-2 and TRBJ2-1, with TRBD2 matching over 8 bases. The CDR3 totals 18 residues. Germline lookup yields CDR1 SGHTA and CDR2 FQGNSA. Losses at the gene ends were 4 bases for V and 3 bases for J; bases not matched to a gene: 14. This CDR3 is CASSSRSGGDFLYNEQFF. As DNA, the CDR3 is TGTGCCAGCAGCTCTCGTTCGGGAGGGGACTTCCTCTACAATGAGCAGTTCTTC.

In DNA, the CDR3 is TGCGCCAGCAGCTTTGGGACAGGGCTTGACGGGGAGCTGTTTTTT. Translation: CASSFGTGLDGELFF. V gene TRBV5-1 combines with J gene TRBJ2-2, with 9 bases that match TRBD1. This CDR3 has 15 residues. V was clipped by 2 bases and J by 7 bases; unmatched bases: 6. Germline CDR1 reads SGHRS; CDR2 reads YFSETQ.

The chain links TRBV7-2 to TRBJ2-3, with unresolved D. CDR1 is SGHTA and CDR2 is FQGNSA in the germline V gene. The CDR3 length is 12 residues. V gave up 4 bases and J gave up 4 bases, with 6 bases separating them. The CDR3 spells CASSSRADTQYF. CDR3 bases: TGTGCCAGCAGCTCCCGGGCAGATACGCAGTATTTT.

In this sample, this clone turned up many times. The V and J genes are TRBV19 and TRBJ2-7; D remains unclear. From germline, CDR1 is LNHDA and CDR2 SQIVND (reference sequence). This CDR3 region has 9 residues. The CDR3 DNA is TGTGCTCAACACTACGAGCAGTACGTC. Translating it yields CAQHYEQYV.

This clone was seen only once. V is TRBV6-6 and J is TRBJ2-7; weak D call: TRBD1 (5 bases). CDR1 is MNHNY, CDR2 SVGAGI, per germline (reference sequence). The CDR3 is 14 amino acids. Trimming removed 2 bases from V and 0 bases from J, with 8 bases in between. The CDR3 is CASSYLDSSYEQYV. CDR3 DNA: TGTGCCAGCAGTTACCTAGACAGCTCCTACGAGCAGTACGTC.